A single sample is the source of the 29 T cell receptor beta chains below, sequenced in a study of vaccination and CD4 T cells after COVID-19. No antigen is known for these receptors. Cultured CD4+ T cell DNA was sequenced using the Oncomine TCR Beta short-read assay. TCRdb re-called the PCR reads through MiXCR, storing one row per CDR3 protein. The sample contains around 7,000 distinct CDR3 sequences, around three fifths of which appear only once. Treatment in this sample: roughly 10-day PBMC culture with coronavirus spike peptide pools or control peptides (ViraFEST assay). Material: CD4+ T cells from blood, cultured in vitro. These receptors came from a human donor who had recovered from COVID-19.

The CDR3 bases are TGTGCCAGCAGCTTGAAGACAGCATCCGACCCCTACGAGCAGTACTTC. Translated: CASSLKTASDPYEQYF. The chain carries TRBV5-4 and TRBJ2-7, with D possibly matching TRBD1 (5 bases). Trimming took 1 base from V and 2 from J, leaving 16 bases between them. Germline CDR1 reads SGHNT; CDR2 reads YYREEE (reference sequence). The CDR3 sequence is 16 residues long.

This clonotype occurred a few times. The chain links TRBV15 to TRBJ1-5, with D unclear. The CDR3 consists of 12 residues. V gave up 8 bases and J gave up 2 bases, with 7 bases separating them. CDR1 LNHNV and CDR2 YYDKDF come from the germline V gene (reference sequence). This CDR3 is CATGRGNQPQHF. The CDR3 nucleotides are TGTGCCACCGGAAGGGGCAATCAGCCCCAGCATTTT. The entire variable domain, with the rest obtained from reference TRBV15 and TRBJ1-5, is as follows: DAMVIQNPRYQVTQFGKPVTLSCSQTLNHNVMYWYQQKSSQAPKLLFHYYDKDFNNEADTPDNFQSRRPNTSFCFLDIRSPGLGDTAMYLCATGRGNQPQHFGDGTRLSIL.

CDR3: CSARNRDYGYTF. Written as DNA, the CDR3 is TGCAGTGCTAGAAACAGGGACTATGGCTACACCTTC. The chain is built from TRBV20-1 and TRBJ1-2; perhaps TRBD1 as D (6 bases). From germline, CDR1 is DFQATT and CDR2 SNEGSKA (reference sequence). Between the trimmed V and J ends, which lost 2 bases and 3 bases, there was a span of 7 bases. There are 12 residues in the CDR3.

The chain employs TRBV12-3 or TRBV12-4 and TRBJ2-7; D uncertain. This CDR3 comprises 13 residues. Trimming took 5 bases from V and 5 from J, leaving 13 bases between them. This CDR3 is CASSRPPGNEQYF. CDR3 nucleotides: TGTGCCAGCAGTCGACCCCCCGGAAACGAGCAGTACTTC.

This chain connects TRBV6-1 to TRBJ2-7; D gene uncertain. The CDR3 consists of 13 residues. V dropped 8 bases and J dropped 6 bases, with 17 bases sitting between them. Germline V lookup: CDR1 MNHNS, CDR2 SASEGT. CDR3 sequence: CASGEDAFGEQYF. In DNA form, the CDR3 reads TGTGCCAGCGGCGAGGACGCGTTTGGCGAGCAGTACTTC.

This rearrangement joins TRBV2 to TRBJ2-3; D ambiguous. The germline gives CDR1 SNHLY, CDR2 FYNNEI. The CDR3 is 12 residues long. The V and J ends lost 4 bases and 5 bases respectively, with 7 bases between them. In nucleotides, the CDR3 is TGTGCCAGCAGTGGCATAGGAGATACGCAGTATTTT. This translates into CASSGIGDTQYF.

The chain uses TRBV20-1 and TRBJ2-1; 10 bases line up with TRBD2. Germline-derived CDR1 and CDR2 are DFQATT and SNEGSKA (reference sequence). V gave up 0 bases and J gave up 9 bases; unmatched junction bases: 8. There are 15 residues in the CDR3. This CDR3 is CSARDRAGGIVEQFF. For the CDR3, the DNA is TGCAGTGCTAGAGATCGAGCGGGGGGGATCGTTGAGCAGTTCTTC.

This chain joins TRBV24-1 and TRBJ2-3; 13 bases match TRBD2. Germline lookup yields CDR1 KGHDR and CDR2 SFDVKD. The V segment lost 7 bases and the J segment 10 bases; nucleotides outside the gene matches: 13. The CDR3 consists of 16 residues. The CDR3 nucleotides are TGTGCCACCAGCGCGAAAGGACTAGCGGGAGTCCAGGCGCAGTATTTT. Residues: CATSAKGLAGVQAQYF.

The chain recombines TRBV12-3 or TRBV12-4 with TRBJ1-2; possibly TRBD1 for D (5 bases). The CDR3 consists of 14 residues. Trimming shortened V by 4 bases and J by 4 bases, and 13 bases separated the two germline ends. The CDR3 DNA reads TGTGCCAGCAGTTGGGGCAGGGTGGTCTATGGCTACACCTTC. Protein sequence: CASSWGRVVYGYTF.

V and J are TRBV6-1 and TRBJ1-5; no reliable D call. The CDR3 has 12 residues. Trimming took off 8 bases at V and 3 bases at J, with 8 bases between the two ends. The germline gives CDR1 MNHNS, CDR2 SASEGT. The CDR3, as DNA: TGTGCCAGCGGGGTTTACAATCAGCCCCAGCATTTT. This gives the protein CASGVYNQPQHF.

Regarding this clonotype: A clone one base away is much larger, so this may be a read error. The V call is TRBV19, the J call TRBJ2-2, with 8 bases matching TRBD1. This CDR3 is built from 15 residues. V shed 5 bases, J shed 2 bases, and the junction held 4 bases outside the gene matches. Germline V gene lookup returns CDR1 LNHDA and CDR2 SQIVND (reference sequence). The CDR3 bases are TGTGCCAGTAGTCTGGACAGGGTTAACACCGGGGAGCTGTTTTTT. This gives the protein CASSLDRVNTGELFF. Full variable domain (remainder filled in from reference TRBV19 and TRBJ2-2): DGGITQSPKYLFRKEGQNVTLSCEQNLNHDAMYWYRQDPGQGLRLIYYSQIVNDFQKGDIAEGYSVSREKKESFPLTVTSAQKNPTAFYLCASSLDRVNTGELFFGEGSRLTVL.

This clonotype has more than one count but fewer than ten. The chain uses TRBV10-1 and TRBJ2-7, with D perhaps matching TRBD2 (5 bases). Trimming removed 7 bases from V and 2 bases from J, with 24 bases in between. This CDR3 region has 17 residues. Germline CDR1 is WNHNN and CDR2 is SYGVQD (reference sequence). The CDR3 loop is CASKVTREGVGTYEQYF. In DNA form, the CDR3 reads TGCGCCAGCAAGGTCACTCGTGAGGGAGTCGGGACCTACGAGCAGTACTTC.

V usage is TRBV6-1 and J usage is TRBJ1-6, with D perhaps TRBD1 (6 bases). This CDR3 has 15 residues. CDR1 MNHNS and CDR2 SASEGT come from the germline V gene. The V end was cut by 3 bases, the J end by 8 bases, with 14 bases between. CDR3 loop: CASSDSGVGDSPLHF. The CDR3 DNA reads TGTGCCAGCAGTGATTCAGGGGTTGGTGATTCACCCCTCCACTTT.

This chain uses TRBV27 with TRBJ2-5, with 8 bases fitting TRBD1. From germline, CDR1 is MNHEY and CDR2 SMNVEV (reference sequence). The CDR3 is made up of 16 amino acids. Germline trimming cut 5 bases from V and 7 bases from J; bases unmatched to any gene: 15. The CDR3 loop reads CASSPSRAGGVGTQYF. CDR3 DNA sequence: TGTGCCAGCAGTCCCAGCCGGGCAGGGGGCGTTGGGACCCAGTACTTC.

CDR3 protein: CSARGVKGGHTRDTQYF. The CDR3 DNA is TGCAGTGCTAGAGGGGTAAAGGGGGGACACACGAGGGATACGCAGTATTTT. This chain links TRBV20-1 with TRBJ2-3; possibly TRBD1 or TRBD2 for D (6 bases each). Germline values: CDR1 DFQATT, CDR2 SNEGSKA (reference sequence). Trimming removed 1 base from V and 6 bases from J, with 23 bases in between. CDR3 length equals 17 residues.

This clonotype was detected a few times. This sequence joins TRBV7-3 and TRBJ2-1; TRBD2 aligns across 11 bases. Germline assignment: CDR1 SGHTA and CDR2 FQGTGA. V trimming: 5 bases; J trimming: 6 bases; junction bases outside the gene matches: 3. This CDR3 comprises 14 residues. CDR3 sequence: CASSPTSGGNEQFF. CDR3 DNA: TGTGCCAGCAGCCCCACTAGCGGGGGCAATGAGCAGTTCTTC. Looking up the rest from reference TRBV7-3 and TRBJ2-1 gives the full variable domain: GAGVSQTPSNKVTEKGKYVELRCDPISGHTALYWYRQSLGQGPEFLIYFQGTGAADDSGLPNDRFFAVRPEGSVSTLKIQRTERGDSAVYLCASSPTSGGNEQFFGPGTRLTVL.

The gene calls are TRBV6-1 and TRBJ2-7; D remains unclear. This CDR3 is built from 11 residues. V shed 3 bases and J shed 2 bases, with 2 bases lying between them. From germline, CDR1 is MNHNS and CDR2 SASEGT. CDR3 bases: TGTGCCAGCAGTGAGGCCTACGAGCAGTACTTC. It is translated as CASSEAYEQYF.

This clonotype was seen only once. The chain is built from TRBV6-2 or TRBV6-3 and TRBJ1-5, with 8 bases fitting TRBD1. CDR1 MNHEY and CDR2 SVGEGT come from the germline V gene. The CDR3 is made up of 13 amino acids. V shed 5 bases, J shed 5 bases, and the junction held 2 bases outside the gene matches. CDR3 loop: CASSRQGHQPQHF. Here the CDR3 DNA reads TGTGCCAGCAGTAGACAGGGGCATCAGCCCCAGCATTTT.

In this sample, this clonotype is large (0.1 to 1%). The chain combines TRBV20-1 with TRBJ2-1; TRBD1 or TRBD2 may be the D gene (5 bases each). This CDR3 region has 16 residues. The germline V gene has CDR1 DFQATT and CDR2 SNEGSKA (reference sequence). V lost 6 bases and J lost 8, with 26 bases in between. The CDR3 sequence: CSATEAGGAHIDEQFF. In nucleotides, the CDR3 is TGCAGTGCGACAGAGGCGGGTGGGGCGCATATCGATGAGCAGTTCTTC.

This chain joins TRBV28 and TRBJ1-1, with D tentatively TRBD1 (5 bases). V lost 4 bases and J 3 bases, leaving 15 bases between the germline ends. The CDR3 is 15 amino acids. Germline lookup yields CDR1 MDHEN and CDR2 SYDVKM. The CDR3: CASSSPWGPYTEAFF. CDR3 DNA: TGTGCCAGCAGTTCCCCGTGGGGCCCATACACTGAAGCTTTCTTT.

This clonotype was seen more than once but under ten times. This chain uses TRBV20-1 with TRBJ2-3; no firm D call. This CDR3 has 14 residues. Trimming removed 0 bases at V and 1 base at J, with 8 bases between. Germline CDR1 is DFQATT and CDR2 is SNEGSKA (reference sequence). The CDR3 reads CSARDPRGTDTQYF. The CDR3 DNA follows: TGCAGTGCTAGAGACCCACGGGGCACAGATACGCAGTATTTT.

This clonotype was detected only once. The chain employs TRBV20-1 and TRBJ1-1, with D perhaps TRBD1 (6 bases). Trimming cost V 0 bases and J 1 base, with 12 bases left between them. CDR3 length: 15 residues. Germline CDR1 and CDR2: DFQATT and SNEGSKA (reference sequence). The CDR3, as DNA: TGCAGTGCTAGAGATCCGGGACACGCGAACACTGAAGCTTTCTTT. It is translated as CSARDPGHANTEAFF.

This clonotype has just a few counts. The chain joins TRBV6-5 to TRBJ2-5; 8 bases are a match to TRBD2. The CDR3 sequence is 15 residues long. V lost 0 bases to trimming and J lost 7 bases; unmatched junction nucleotides: 7. The germline V gene encodes CDR1 MNHEY and CDR2 SVGAGI. The CDR3: CASSYSGRSGGTQYF. In DNA, the CDR3 is TGTGCCAGCAGTTACTCGGGCCGAAGCGGGGGGACCCAGTACTTC.

The genes are TRBV5-1 and TRBJ2-3, with 11 bases fitting TRBD2. The CDR3 is 16 residues long. The ends lost 0 bases at V and 2 bases at J; junction bases unmatched: 2. The germline V gene has CDR1 SGHRS and CDR2 YFSETQ. The CDR3 loop is CASSLGLAGPTDTQYF. Written as DNA, the CDR3 is TGCGCCAGCAGCTTGGGACTAGCGGGGCCCACAGATACGCAGTATTTT.

The chain couples TRBV10-3 to TRBJ2-4, with 9 bases matching TRBD1. Germline CDR1 is ENHRY and CDR2 is SYGVKD. There are 14 residues in the CDR3. V was pared by 10 bases and J by 3 bases, with 7 bases of the junction left unmatched. The CDR3 bases are TGTGCCAGCTCTACAGGGGGCGGCAAAAACATTCAGTACTTC. Its translation: CASSTGGGKNIQYF.

The table lists this clonotype with a few counts. CDR3 sequence: CSARGTEYNSPLHF. CDR3 nucleotides: TGCAGTGCTAGAGGGACGGAGTATAATTCACCCCTCCACTTT. This chain connects TRBV20-1 to TRBJ1-6; no definite D call. Germline V gene data show CDR1 as DFQATT and CDR2 as SNEGSKA (reference sequence). The CDR3 is 14 residues long. V was shortened by 1 base and J by 4 bases, with 8 bases between the two germline ends.

The genes are TRBV5-4 and TRBJ2-1; tentative D call: TRBD2 (5 bases). Per the germline V gene, CDR1 is SGHNT and CDR2 is YYREEE (reference sequence). The CDR3 totals 13 residues. Trimming cost V 10 bases and J 0 bases, with 11 bases left between them. This chain's CDR3 is CAARGSSYNEQFF. CDR3 coding DNA: TGTGCCGCCCGTGGGAGCTCCTACAATGAGCAGTTCTTC.

The chain carries TRBV5-1 and TRBJ2-7; 10 nucleotides align to TRBD1. The CDR3 is made up of 12 amino acids. The V segment lost 7 bases and the J segment 4 bases; nucleotides outside the gene matches: 2. The germline CDR1 and CDR2 sequences are SGHRS and YFSETQ. CDR3 sequence (DNA): TGCGCCAGCGGGACAGGGGAATACGAGCAGTACTTC. Translation gives CASGTGEYEQYF.

This clonotype occurred once. V and J are TRBV7-2 and TRBJ2-2; 7 bases are a match to TRBD1. The CDR3 length is 13 residues. Germline V gene lookup returns CDR1 SGHTA and CDR2 FQGNSA. V trimming: 4 bases; J trimming: 6 bases; junction bases outside the gene matches: 2. The DNA for the CDR3 is TGTGCCAGCAGCTCACAGGGGTCCGGGGAGCTGTTTTTT. Residues: CASSSQGSGELFF.